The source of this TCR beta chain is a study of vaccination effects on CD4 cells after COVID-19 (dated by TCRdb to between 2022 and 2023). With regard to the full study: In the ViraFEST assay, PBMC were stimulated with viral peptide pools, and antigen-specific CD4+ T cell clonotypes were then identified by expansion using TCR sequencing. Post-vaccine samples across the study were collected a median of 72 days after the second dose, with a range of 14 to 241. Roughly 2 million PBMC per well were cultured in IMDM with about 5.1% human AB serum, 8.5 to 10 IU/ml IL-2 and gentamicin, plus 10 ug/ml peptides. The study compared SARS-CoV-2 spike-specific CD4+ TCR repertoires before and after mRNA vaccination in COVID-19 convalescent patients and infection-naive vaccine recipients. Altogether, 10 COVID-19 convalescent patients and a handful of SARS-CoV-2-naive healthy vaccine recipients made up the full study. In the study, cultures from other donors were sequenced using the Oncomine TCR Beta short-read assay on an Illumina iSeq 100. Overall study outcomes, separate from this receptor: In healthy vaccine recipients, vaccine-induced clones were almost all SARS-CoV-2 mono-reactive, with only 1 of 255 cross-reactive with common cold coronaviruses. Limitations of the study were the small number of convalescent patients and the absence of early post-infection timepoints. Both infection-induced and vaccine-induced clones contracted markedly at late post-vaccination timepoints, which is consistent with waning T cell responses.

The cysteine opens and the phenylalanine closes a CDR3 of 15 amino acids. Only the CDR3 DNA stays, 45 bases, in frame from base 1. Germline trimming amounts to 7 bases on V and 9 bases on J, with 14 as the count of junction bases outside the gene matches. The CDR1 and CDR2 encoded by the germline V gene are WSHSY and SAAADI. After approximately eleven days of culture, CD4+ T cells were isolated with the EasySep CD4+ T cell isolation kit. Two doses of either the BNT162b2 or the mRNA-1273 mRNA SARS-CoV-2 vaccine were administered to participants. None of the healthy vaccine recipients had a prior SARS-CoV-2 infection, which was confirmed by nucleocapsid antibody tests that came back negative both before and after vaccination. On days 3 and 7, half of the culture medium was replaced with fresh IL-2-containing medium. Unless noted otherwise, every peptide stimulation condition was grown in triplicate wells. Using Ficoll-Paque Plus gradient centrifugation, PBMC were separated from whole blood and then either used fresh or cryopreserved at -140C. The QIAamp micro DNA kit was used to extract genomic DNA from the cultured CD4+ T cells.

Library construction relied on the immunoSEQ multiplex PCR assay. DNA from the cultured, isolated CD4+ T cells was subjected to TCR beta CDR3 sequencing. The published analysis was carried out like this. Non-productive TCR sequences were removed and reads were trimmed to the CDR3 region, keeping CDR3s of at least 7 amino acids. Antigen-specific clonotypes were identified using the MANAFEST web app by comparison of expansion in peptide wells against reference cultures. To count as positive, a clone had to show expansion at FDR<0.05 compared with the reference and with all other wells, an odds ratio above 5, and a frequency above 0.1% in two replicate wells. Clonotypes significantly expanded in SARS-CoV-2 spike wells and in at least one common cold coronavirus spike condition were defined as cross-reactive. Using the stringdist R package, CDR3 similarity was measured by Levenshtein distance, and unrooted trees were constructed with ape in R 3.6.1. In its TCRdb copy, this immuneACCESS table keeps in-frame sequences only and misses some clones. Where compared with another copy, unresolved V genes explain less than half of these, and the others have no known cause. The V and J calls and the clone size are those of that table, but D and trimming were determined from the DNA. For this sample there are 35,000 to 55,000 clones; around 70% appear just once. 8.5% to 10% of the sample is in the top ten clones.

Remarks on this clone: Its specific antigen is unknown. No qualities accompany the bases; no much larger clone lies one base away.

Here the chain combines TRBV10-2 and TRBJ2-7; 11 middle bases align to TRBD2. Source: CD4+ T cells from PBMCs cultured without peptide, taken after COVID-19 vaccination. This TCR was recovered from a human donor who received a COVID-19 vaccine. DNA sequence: TGCGCCAGCACCACTCCGACTAGCGGGGTTAGAGTGCAGTACTTC. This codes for CASTTPTSGVRVQYF.